The clone carrying this TCR beta chain showed up many times. Its antigen is undetermined. The sample is drawn from a study of T cells in Graves' hyperthyroidism and ophthalmopathy. Whole-study findings and limits: Peripheral blood also featured most of the thyroid clonotypes expanded above 0.001.

The CDR3 runs 15 residues. V was cut by 5 bases and J by 1 base, with 11 bases left in between. The germline V gene encodes CDR1 SGHAT and CDR2 FQNNGV. TCR beta CDR3 region amplification was performed from RNA transcripts. RT-PCR in the first round (using the HTBI primer set) targeted the TCR CDR3. TCRdb reprocessed the multiplex PCR reads with MiXCR, giving one entry per CDR3 protein. The sample shows under 250,000 distinct CDR3 sequences, approximately 25% of them seen only once. The cohort's ophthalmopathy patients, a group with duration under 3 months, had a Clinical Activity Score of at least 3 and a NOSPECS grade of at least 4. The study based diagnoses on clinical symptoms, serum thyroxine and TRAb, thyroid ultrasound and orbital computed tomography.

The receptor comes from a woman aged 35 to 49 with Graves' ophthalmopathy. The chain couples TRBV11-2 to TRBJ2-2; possible D gene TRBD1, 5 bases. The sequenced sample was blood. The CDR3 is CASSPAQGNTGELFF. The CDR3 DNA sequence: TGTGCCAGCAGCCCGGCCCAGGGGAACACCGGGGAGCTGTTTTTT.